Listed below are T cell receptor beta chains from one sample, sequenced in a study of long-term antiretroviral therapy in people with HIV. The data were produced by immunoSEQ multiplex PCR, yet TCRdb's version contains in-frame clones alone and is incomplete. The sample comprises 18,000 or so clones, approximately 92% of which are singletons, and roughly 9.3% rests with the top ten. Sequenced material: unsorted PBMCs, taken 4.2 years after starting antiretroviral therapy. These TCRs come from a man aged 50 to 59 with HIV. Both conserved end residues are part of each CDR3. D genes are given only for firm matches. Rows give clone size only sometimes, using once, few, many, or a class for an expanded clone.

j_call clone_size d_call v_call cdr3_aa cdr3_nt
TRBJ1-1 - - TRBV30 CAWSVVSRSEAFF TGTGCCTGGAGTGTAGTTAGTAGGTCTGAAGCTTTCTTT
TRBJ2-5 - - TRBV20-1 CSAREGETQYF TGCAGTGCTAGAGAGGGGGAGACCCAGTACTTC
TRBJ2-6 - - TRBV9 CASSAPLAGANVLTF TGTGCCAGCAGCGCCCCCCTTGCTGGGGCCAACGTCCTGACTTTC
TRBJ2-3 - - TRBV6-5 CASRTRDTQYF TGTGCCAGCAGGACAAGGGATACGCAGTATTTT
TRBJ2-4 - - TRBV6-7 CASQGVGKENIQYF TGTGCCAGTCAAGGGGTGGGGAAGGAAAACATTCAGTACTTC
TRBJ2-7 - TRBD2 TRBV5-1 CASSLRLAGGHEQYF TGCGCCAGCAGCTTAAGACTAGCGGGGGGCCACGAGCAGTACTTC
TRBJ1-1 - - TRBV7-6 CASSIGEVNTEAFF TGTGCCAGCAGCATAGGGGAGGTCAACACTGAAGCTTTCTTT
TRBJ2-7 - TRBD2 TRBV7-2 CASSLVGGGTTYEQYF TGTGCCAGCAGCTTAGTGGGCGGGGGGACTACCTACGAGCAGTACTTC
TRBJ1-4 few TRBD1 TRBV5-4 CASSFSGTGGKEKLFF TGTGCCAGCAGCTTCTCCGGGACAGGGGGCAAGGAAAAACTGTTTTTT
TRBJ2-7 - - TRBV30 CAWRVQGSYEQYF TGTGCCTGGAGGGTACAGGGCTCCTACGAGCAGTACTTC
TRBJ2-7 - TRBD1 TRBV27 CASSLSIRQGAKLYEQYF TGTGCCAGCAGTTTATCCATCCGGCAGGGGGCGAAACTGTACGAGCAGTACTTC
TRBJ2-2 - TRBD2 TRBV6-1 CASSDGLAVTGELFF TGTGCCAGCAGTGATGGACTAGCGGTTACCGGGGAGCTGTTTTTT
TRBJ1-6 - - TRBV18 CASSPLPGGGEGSPLHF TGTGCCAGCTCACCTCTCCCGGGAGGGGGTGAGGGCTCACCCCTCCACTTT